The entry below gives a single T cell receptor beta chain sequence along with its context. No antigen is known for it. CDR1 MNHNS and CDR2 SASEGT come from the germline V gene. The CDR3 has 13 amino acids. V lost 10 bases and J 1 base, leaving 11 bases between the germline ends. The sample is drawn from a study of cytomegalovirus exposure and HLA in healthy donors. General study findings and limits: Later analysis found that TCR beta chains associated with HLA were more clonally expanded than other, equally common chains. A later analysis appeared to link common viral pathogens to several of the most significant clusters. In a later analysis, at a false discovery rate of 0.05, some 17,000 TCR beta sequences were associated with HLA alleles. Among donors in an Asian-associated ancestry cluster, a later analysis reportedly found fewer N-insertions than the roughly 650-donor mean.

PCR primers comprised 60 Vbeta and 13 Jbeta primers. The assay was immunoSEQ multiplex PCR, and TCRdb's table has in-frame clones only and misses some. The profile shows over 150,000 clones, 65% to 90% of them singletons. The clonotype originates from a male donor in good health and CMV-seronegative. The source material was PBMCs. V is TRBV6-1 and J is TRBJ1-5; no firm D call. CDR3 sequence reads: CATDTPSNQPQHF. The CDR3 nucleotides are TGTGCCACTGACACCCCGAGCAATCAGCCCCAGCATTTT.